This T cell receptor (beta chain) appears in the sequencing data of a study of blood T cell repertoires in COVID-19. Study at large: Both acute and convalescent COVID-19 samples were obtained from the United States, Italy and Spain. Sample material is recorded as cDNA or gDNA derived from T cells, B-cell-depleted T cells, or PBMCs.

As handled by the study authors: Using reference gene primer amplification, nucleated cell counts were estimated. Sequenced by immunoSEQ multiplex PCR; TCRdb stores in-frame clones only, minus some. V and J calls and clone size are those listed in that table; D and trimming were worked out from the DNA. This sample carries 250,000 to 300,000 clones, roughly 88% of them seen once, and the ten largest clones take approximately 10%. Germline V gives CDR1 LGHDT, CDR2 YNNKEL (reference sequence). The CDR3 has 16 residues. The J segment lost 6 bases and the V segment lost 4 bases, leaving 8 bases of the junction unmatched. The table lists this clone with a count of one.

The TCR comes from a woman in her 70s with acute or convalescent COVID-19. Material: peripheral blood. The rearrangement uses TRBV3-1 (or the pseudogene TRBV3-2) and TRBJ2-2, with 10 positions matching TRBD2. CDR3 nucleotide sequence: TGTGCCAGCAGCCGGAACGTCGGGACTAGCGCCGGGGAGCTGTTTTTT. Its protein is CASSRNVGTSAGELFF.